The T cell receptor (beta chain) under discussion was sequenced for a study of tumor-infiltrating lymphocytes in primary liver carcinoma. TCR beta cDNA was made from 450 to 600 ng total RNA with a constant-region primer. Slightly modified ARM-PCR served as the procedure for the TCR beta libraries. These libraries came from three rounds of nested multiplex PCR. Each CDR3 protein is one row after TCRdb ran MiXCR on the multiplex PCR reads. The sample yields about 99,000 distinct CDR3 sequences, around two thirds seen once. Co-extraction of RNA and DNA was performed on roughly 17-32 mg of unsorted bulk tissue. Sampling targeted five separate regions of each tumor, which included the tumor centre. Sequenced material: liver tumor tissue from sampling region 5. As to subset: tumor region T5, tumor centre. This clonotype was obtained from a woman aged 55-70 years with primary liver carcinoma and hepatitis B virus infection.

The CDR3 loop reads CASSLGGPDYDGQFF. CDR3 sequence (DNA): TGTGCCAGCAGCTTAGGGGGACCAGACTACGATGGGCAGTTCTTC. J is TRBJ2-1 and V is TRBV11-2; D tentatively reads TRBD1 or TRBD2 (5 bases each). The germline V gene has CDR1 SGHAT and CDR2 FQNNGV. The CDR3 runs 15 residues. Trimming removed 1 base from V and 12 bases from J, with 19 bases in between.